This T cell receptor (beta chain) stems from a study of T cells in Graves' hyperthyroidism and ophthalmopathy. Regions amplified from RNA transcripts were the TCR beta CDR3 regions. The HTBI set primed first-round TCR CDR3 RT-PCR. MiXCR was run by TCRdb on the multiplex PCR reads, yielding one entry per CDR3 protein. The data show more than 350,000 distinct CDR3 sequences, roughly 15% seen once. This clonotype was counted between two and nine times. Its target is not known. The CDR3 contains 15 residues. Germline V gene sequence: CDR1 SEHNR, CDR2 FQNEAQ (reference sequence). V lost 2 bases to trimming and J lost 0 bases, with 10 bases between them. General study findings and limits: Through a model of 13 V-J features, ophthalmopathy was separated from stable hyperthyroidism. The blood repertoire included most of the expanded thyroid clonotypes above 0.001.

Lactation, pregnancy, other autoimmune disease or uncontrolled infection led to exclusion of patients. The clonotype was recovered from a woman in her 30s with Graves' hyperthyroidism that later progressed to Graves' ophthalmopathy. This chain links TRBV7-9 with TRBJ1-2; D gene unclear. Sequencing was performed on blood. The CDR3 sequence is CASSLTYEANYGYTF. The CDR3 DNA reads as TGTGCCAGCAGCTTAACTTATGAAGCTAACTATGGCTACACCTTC.